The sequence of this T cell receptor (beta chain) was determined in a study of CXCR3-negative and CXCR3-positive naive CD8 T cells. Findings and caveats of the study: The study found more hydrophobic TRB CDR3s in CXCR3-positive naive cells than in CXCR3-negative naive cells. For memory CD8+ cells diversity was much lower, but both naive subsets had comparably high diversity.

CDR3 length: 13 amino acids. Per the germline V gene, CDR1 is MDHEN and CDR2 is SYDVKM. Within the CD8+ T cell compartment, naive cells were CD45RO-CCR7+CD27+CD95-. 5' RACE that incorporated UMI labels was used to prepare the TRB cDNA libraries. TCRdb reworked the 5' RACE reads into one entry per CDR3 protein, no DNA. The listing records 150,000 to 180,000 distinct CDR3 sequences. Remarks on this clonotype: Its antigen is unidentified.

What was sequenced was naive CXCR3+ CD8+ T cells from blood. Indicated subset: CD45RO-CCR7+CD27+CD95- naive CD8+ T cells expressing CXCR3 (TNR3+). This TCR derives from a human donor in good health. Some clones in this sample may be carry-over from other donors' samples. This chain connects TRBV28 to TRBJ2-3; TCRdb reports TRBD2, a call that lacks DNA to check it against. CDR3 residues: CASSRAAGRVQYF.